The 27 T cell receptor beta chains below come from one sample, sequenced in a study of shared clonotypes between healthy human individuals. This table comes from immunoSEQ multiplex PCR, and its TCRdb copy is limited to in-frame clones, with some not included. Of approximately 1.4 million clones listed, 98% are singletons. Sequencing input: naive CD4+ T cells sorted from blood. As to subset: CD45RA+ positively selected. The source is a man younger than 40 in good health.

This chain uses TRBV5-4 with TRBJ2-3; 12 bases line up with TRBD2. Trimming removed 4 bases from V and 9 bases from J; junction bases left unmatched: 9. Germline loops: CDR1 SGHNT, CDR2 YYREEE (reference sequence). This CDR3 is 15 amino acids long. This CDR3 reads CASSPAPGTSGTQYF. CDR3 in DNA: TGTGCCAGCAGCCCTGCCCCCGGGACTAGCGGGACGCAGTATTTT.

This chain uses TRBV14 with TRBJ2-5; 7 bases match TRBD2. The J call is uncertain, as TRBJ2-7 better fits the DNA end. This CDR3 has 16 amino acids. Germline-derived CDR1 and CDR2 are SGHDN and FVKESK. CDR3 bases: TGTGCCAGCAGCCACACCACGCGGGGACTACGAGGCGAGCAGTACTTC. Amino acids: CASSHTTRGLRGEQYF.

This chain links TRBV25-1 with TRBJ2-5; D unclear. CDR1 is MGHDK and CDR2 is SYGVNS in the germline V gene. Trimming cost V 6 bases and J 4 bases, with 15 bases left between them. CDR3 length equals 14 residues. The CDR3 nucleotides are TGTGCCAGCAGCCGACTCATTTCGGGAGAGACCCAGTACTTC. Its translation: CASSRLISGETQYF.

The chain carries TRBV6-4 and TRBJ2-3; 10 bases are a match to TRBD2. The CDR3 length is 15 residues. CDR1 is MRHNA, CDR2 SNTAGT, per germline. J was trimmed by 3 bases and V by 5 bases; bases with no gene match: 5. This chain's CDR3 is CASSPSGSGTDTQYF. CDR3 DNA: TGTGCCAGCAGTCCTAGCGGGAGTGGGACAGATACGCAGTATTTT.

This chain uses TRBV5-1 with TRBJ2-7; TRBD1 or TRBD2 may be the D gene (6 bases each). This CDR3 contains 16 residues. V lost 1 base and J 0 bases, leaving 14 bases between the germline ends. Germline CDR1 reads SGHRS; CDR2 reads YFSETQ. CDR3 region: CASSLYPGAGSYEQYF. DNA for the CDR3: TGCGCCAGCAGCTTGTATCCGGGGGCGGGCTCCTACGAGCAGTACTTC.

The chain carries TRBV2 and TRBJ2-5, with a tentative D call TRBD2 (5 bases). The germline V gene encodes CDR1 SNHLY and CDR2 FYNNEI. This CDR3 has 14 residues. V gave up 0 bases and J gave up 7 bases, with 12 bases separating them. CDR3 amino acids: CASSEALGSGTQYF. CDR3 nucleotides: TGTGCCAGCAGTGAAGCGCTGGGAAGCGGGACCCAGTACTTC.

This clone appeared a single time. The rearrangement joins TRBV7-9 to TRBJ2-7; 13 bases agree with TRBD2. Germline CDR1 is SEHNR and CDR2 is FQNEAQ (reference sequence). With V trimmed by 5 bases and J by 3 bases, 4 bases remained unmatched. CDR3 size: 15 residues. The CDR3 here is CASSTGLAGLYEQYF. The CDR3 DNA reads TGTGCCAGCAGCACGGGACTAGCGGGACTCTACGAGCAGTACTTC.

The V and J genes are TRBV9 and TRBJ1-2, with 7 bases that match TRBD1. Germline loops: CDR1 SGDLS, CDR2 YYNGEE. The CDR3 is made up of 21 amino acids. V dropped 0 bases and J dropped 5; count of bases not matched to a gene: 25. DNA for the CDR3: TGTGCCAGCAGCGTAGAAGTGGGGTACGCGACAGGGCAATTTGCTAGATATGGCTACACCTTC. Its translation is CASSVEVGYATGQFARYGYTF.

CDR3 nucleotides: TGCGCCAGCAGTGGAAGGCTTCCTGGGGCCACCGGAACTGGGGCCAACGTCCTGACTTTC. This translates into CASSGRLPGATGTGANVLTF. The J gene is TRBJ2-6, the V gene TRBV10-1; D possibly corresponds to TRBD1 (5 bases). CDR1 and CDR2 from the germline V gene are WNHNN and SYGVQD (reference sequence). V lost 4 bases and J lost 2, with 24 bases in between. This CDR3 has 20 amino acids.

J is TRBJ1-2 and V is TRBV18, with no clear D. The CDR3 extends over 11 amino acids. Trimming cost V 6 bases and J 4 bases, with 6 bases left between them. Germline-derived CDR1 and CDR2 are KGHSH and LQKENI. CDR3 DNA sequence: TGTGCCAGCTCTCAAGGCTATGGCTACACCTTC. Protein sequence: CASSQGYGYTF.

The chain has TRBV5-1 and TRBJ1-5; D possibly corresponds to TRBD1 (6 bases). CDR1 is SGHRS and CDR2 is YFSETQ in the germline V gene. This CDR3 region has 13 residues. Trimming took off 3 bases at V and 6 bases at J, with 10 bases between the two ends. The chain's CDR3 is CASSSTGTQPQHF. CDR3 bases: TGCGCCAGCAGCTCCACAGGGACTCAGCCCCAGCATTTT.

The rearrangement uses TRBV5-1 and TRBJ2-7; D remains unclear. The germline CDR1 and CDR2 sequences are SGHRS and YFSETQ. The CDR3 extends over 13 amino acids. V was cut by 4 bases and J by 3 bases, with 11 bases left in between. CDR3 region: CASSPQPIYEQYF. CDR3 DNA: TGCGCCAGCAGCCCCCAACCGATCTACGAGCAGTACTTC. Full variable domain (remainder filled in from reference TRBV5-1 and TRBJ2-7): KAGVTQTPRYLIKTRGQQVTLSCSPISGHRSVSWYQQTPGQGLQFLFEYFSETQRNKGNFPGRFSGRQFSNSRSEMNVSTLELGDSALYLCASSPQPIYEQYFGPGTRLTVT.

The CDR3 sequence: CASSPLTGNTEAFF. The CDR3 DNA reads as TGTGCCAGCAGCCCCTTGACAGGGAACACTGAAGCTTTCTTT. This chain links TRBV6-1 with TRBJ1-1; D may be TRBD1 (6 bases). The CDR3 runs 14 residues. Germline V lookup: CDR1 MNHNS, CDR2 SASEGT. Trimming shortened V by 6 bases and J by 1 base, and 12 bases separated the two germline ends.

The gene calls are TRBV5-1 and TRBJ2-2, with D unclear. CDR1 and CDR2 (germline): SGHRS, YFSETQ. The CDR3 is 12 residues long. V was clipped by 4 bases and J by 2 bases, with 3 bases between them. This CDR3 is CASSTNTGELFF. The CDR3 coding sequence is TGCGCCAGCAGCACCAACACCGGGGAGCTGTTTTTT.

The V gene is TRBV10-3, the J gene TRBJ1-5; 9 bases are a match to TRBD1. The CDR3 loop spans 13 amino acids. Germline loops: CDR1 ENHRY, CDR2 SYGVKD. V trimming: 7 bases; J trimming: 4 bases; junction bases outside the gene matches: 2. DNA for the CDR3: TGTGCCATCAAAGGGACAGGGAATCAGCCCCAGCATTTT. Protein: CAIKGTGNQPQHF.

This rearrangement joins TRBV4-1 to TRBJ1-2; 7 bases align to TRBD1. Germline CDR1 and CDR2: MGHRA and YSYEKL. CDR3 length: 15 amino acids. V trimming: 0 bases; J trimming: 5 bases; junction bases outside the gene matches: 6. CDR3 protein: CASSQEWTGRYGYTF. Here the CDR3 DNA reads TGCGCCAGCAGCCAAGAATGGACAGGAAGATATGGCTACACCTTC.

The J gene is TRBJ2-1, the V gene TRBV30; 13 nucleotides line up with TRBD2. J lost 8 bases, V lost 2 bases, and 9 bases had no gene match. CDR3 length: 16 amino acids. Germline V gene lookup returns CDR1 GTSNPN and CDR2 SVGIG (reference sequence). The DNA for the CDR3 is TGTGCCTGGAGTATCCGGACTAGCGGGAGAGGCGATGAGCAGTTCTTC. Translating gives CAWSIRTSGRGDEQFF.

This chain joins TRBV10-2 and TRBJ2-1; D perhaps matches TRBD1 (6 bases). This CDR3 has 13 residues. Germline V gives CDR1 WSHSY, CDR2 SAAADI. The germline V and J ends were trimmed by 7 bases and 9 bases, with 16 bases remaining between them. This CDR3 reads CASKVGDTGEQFF. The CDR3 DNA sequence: TGCGCCAGCAAAGTGGGGGACACGGGTGAGCAGTTCTTC.

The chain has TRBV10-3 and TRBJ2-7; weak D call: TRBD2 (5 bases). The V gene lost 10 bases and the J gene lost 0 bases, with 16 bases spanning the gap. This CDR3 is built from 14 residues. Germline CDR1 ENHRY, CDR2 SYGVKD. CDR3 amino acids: CATLVLRASYEQYF. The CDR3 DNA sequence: TGTGCCACCCTGGTCTTGCGGGCCTCCTACGAGCAGTACTTC.

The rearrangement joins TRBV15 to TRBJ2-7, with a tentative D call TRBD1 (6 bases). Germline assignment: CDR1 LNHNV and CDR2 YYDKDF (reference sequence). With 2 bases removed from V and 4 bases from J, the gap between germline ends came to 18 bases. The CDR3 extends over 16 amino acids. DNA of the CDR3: TGTGCCACCAGCAGAATACCCGGGACAAGGAGTTACGAGCAGTACTTC. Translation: CATSRIPGTRSYEQYF.

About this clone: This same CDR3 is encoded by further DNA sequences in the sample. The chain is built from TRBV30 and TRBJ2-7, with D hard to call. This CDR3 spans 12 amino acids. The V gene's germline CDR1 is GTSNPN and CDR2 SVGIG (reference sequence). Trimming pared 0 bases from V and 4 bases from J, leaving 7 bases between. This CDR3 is CAWSVRSYEQYF. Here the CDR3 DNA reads TGTGCCTGGAGTGTACGGAGTTACGAGCAGTACTTC.

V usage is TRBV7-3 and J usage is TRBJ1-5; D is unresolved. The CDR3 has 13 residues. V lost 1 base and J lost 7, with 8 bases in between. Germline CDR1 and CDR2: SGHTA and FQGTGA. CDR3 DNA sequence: TGTGCCAGCAGCTTAAGTTTGGGGCAGCCCCAGCATTTT. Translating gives CASSLSLGQPQHF.

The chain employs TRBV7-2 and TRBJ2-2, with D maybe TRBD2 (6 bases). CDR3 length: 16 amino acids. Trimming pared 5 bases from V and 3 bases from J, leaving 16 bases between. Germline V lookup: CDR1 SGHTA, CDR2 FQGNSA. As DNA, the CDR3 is TGTGCCAGCAGCCCCCTTACTAGCACCCACACCGGGGAGCTGTTTTTT. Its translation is CASSPLTSTHTGELFF.

CDR3 nucleotides: TGTGCCAGCTCACCAAGTAGCAGGGAGGCGACCCAGTACTTC. Translating gives CASSPSSREATQYF. This chain connects TRBV18 to TRBJ2-5, with D maybe TRBD2 (6 bases). V shed 2 bases and J shed 7 bases, with 14 bases lying between them. This CDR3 is built from 14 residues. Germline CDR1 reads KGHSH; CDR2 reads LQKENI.

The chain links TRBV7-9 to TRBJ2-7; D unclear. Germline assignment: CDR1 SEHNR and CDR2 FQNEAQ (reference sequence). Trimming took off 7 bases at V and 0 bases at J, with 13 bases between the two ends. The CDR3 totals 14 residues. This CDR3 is CASTTRVASYEQYF. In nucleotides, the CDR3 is TGTGCCAGCACCACCCGGGTGGCCTCCTACGAGCAGTACTTC. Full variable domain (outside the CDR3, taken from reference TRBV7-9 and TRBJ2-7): DTGVSQNPRHKITKRGQNVTFRCDPISEHNRLYWYRQTLGQGPEFLTYFQNEAQLEKSRLLSDRFSAERPKGSFSTLEIQRTEQGDSAMYLCASTTRVASYEQYFGPGTRLTVT.

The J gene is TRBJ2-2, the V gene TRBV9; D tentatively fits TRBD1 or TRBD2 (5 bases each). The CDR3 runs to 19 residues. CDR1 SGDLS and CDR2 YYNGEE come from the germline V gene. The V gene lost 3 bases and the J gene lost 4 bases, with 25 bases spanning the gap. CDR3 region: CASSAVLWGTQAGTGELFF. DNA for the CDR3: TGTGCCAGCAGCGCCGTACTCTGGGGGACCCAGGCGGGCACCGGGGAGCTGTTTTTT.

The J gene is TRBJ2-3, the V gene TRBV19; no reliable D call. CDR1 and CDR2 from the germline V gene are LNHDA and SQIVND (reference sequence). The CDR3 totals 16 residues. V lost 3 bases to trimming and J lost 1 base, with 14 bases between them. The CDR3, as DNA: TGTGCCAGTAGTATGGTCCGGGCCTGGGGCACAGATACGCAGTATTTT. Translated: CASSMVRAWGTDTQYF.